This T cell receptor (beta chain) came from a study of CD8 T cells in Susac syndrome. The CDR3 has 18 residues. Germline assignment: CDR1 SEHNR and CDR2 FQNEAQ (reference sequence). V lost 4 bases and J 0 bases, leaving 21 bases between the germline ends. TCR beta sequences were obtained from blood CD8+ and CD4+ T cells. An input of about 0.5 to 1 ug of RNA was subjected to reverse transcription using random hexamers. The amplification used immunoSEQ multiplex PCR on TCR beta CDR3; it spanned 54 Vbeta and 13 Jbeta. TCRdb itself ran the immunoSEQ multiplex PCR reads through MiXCR, one entry per CDR3 protein. The sample has a few hundred thousand distinct CDR3 sequences, around 85% seen once.

The sequenced sample was CD8+ T cells from PBMCs. The gene calls are TRBV7-9 and TRBJ2-5; TRBD1 is a possible D gene (7 bases). The sequence came from a human donor with multiple sclerosis. The CDR3: CASSSPGQEGENQETQYF. DNA of the CDR3: TGTGCCAGCAGCTCACCCGGACAGGAGGGAGAAAACCAAGAGACCCAGTACTTC.